This T cell receptor beta chain was documented in a study of radiotherapy plus CTLA-4 blockade in lung cancer. The study, taken as a whole, reports: Interferon-beta and early blood T cell clone dynamics reportedly predicted response best. TCR clones from tumors expanded in blood after radiotherapy plus ipilimumab.

TCRdb's copy holds only in-frame clones and misses some; the assay was immunoSEQ multiplex PCR. The sample yields more than 25,000 clones, more than 60% seen once. There are 14 residues in the CDR3. V lost 0 bases, J lost 4 bases, and 9 bases lay in between. Germline loops: CDR1 SGHNT, CDR2 YYREEE (reference sequence). On this clone: As yet, its antigen is unknown.

Chemo-refractory metastatic non-small-cell lung cancer patients received focal radiation with ipilimumab CTLA-4 blockade. The sample consisted of peripheral blood, taken from a patient treated with radiotherapy plus ipilimumab. This clonotype was sampled from a human donor with non-small cell lung cancer who had stable disease on radiotherapy plus ipilimumab. This chain connects TRBV5-4 to TRBJ2-3; no clear D gene. The CDR3 loop is CASSLVQQPDTQYF. CDR3 in DNA: TGTGCCAGCAGCTTGGTACAGCAGCCAGATACGCAGTATTTT.